One TCR beta chain is described in this entry. Its antigen target is currently unknown. Per-nucleotide qualities are absent, and no much larger clonotype sits a single base away. The library was made by the immunoSEQ multiplex PCR assay. For TCR sequencing, RNA was extracted from every sample and reverse transcribed into cDNA to serve as template. SuperScript III was used to make first-strand cDNA, primed with a 2:1 mix of oligo-dT and random hexamers. A synthetic immune receptor repertoire was used to assess amplification bias, and residual bias was removed computationally. In the original analysis: Raw reads were preprocessed for error removal, and CDR3 was defined according to IMGT conventions as running from the conserved cysteine to phenylalanine. Clonality was computed as 1 minus the Shannon entropy, with the entropy normalized by log2 of the number of productive unique TCRs. CD4 or CD8 identity of scalp clones was inferred by cross-referencing scalp TCRbeta sequences with sorted blood CD4 and CD8 repertoires. TCRdb re-hosts the immuneACCESS table, in-frame sequences only. Its copies lack some clones; in the studies checked, an unresolved V gene accounts for under half of them, and the cause for the rest is not known. The V and J calls and clone size were taken over from that table, and D and trimming were inferred from the DNA. For this sample the table gives 10,000 to 15,000 clones, of which 65% to 70% were detected only once. 7% to 8% of the sample lies in the top ten.

Per the publication, the time point label means: around 28 days on oral tofacitinib. Interpreted using the paper, the treatment or condition label stands for: oral pan-JAK inhibitor, 5-10 mg twice daily. Peripheral blood and lesional scalp punch biopsies were obtained from patients with alopecia areata. Scalp biopsies from humans were placed right away in PAXgene tissue containers for fixation. V lost 6 bases and J lost 5 bases, and the count of bases not matched to a germline gene is 8. From the germline V gene, CDR1 is SGHTA and CDR2 is FQGNSA. From cysteine to phenylalanine, the CDR3 is 16 amino acids long. CDR3 DNA only is kept here, 48 bases in frame from base 1. This entry belongs to a study of CD8+ T cells in alopecia areata (dated by TCRdb to 2016 to 2019). About the full investigation: Treated patients were enrolled in an open-label pilot trial of oral tofacitinib, 5 to 10 mg twice daily, for moderate-to-severe alopecia areata. Patients on tofacitinib were biopsied at baseline and after 4 and 24 weeks of treatment, and several of the patients also had a later scalp biopsy. Patients stayed on tofacitinib for 6 to 18 months and then had 6 months of follow-up off drug so that delayed response and recurrence could be assessed. The study used high-throughput TCRbeta sequencing to examine T cell clonal expansion in alopecia areata, in both the C3H/HeJ mouse model and human patients. In humans, TCRbeta sequencing was performed on scalp tissue and on sorted CD4+ and CD8+ peripheral blood T cells from healthy controls and from patients with patchy or totalis/universalis alopecia areata. RNA was obtained with the PAXgene miRNA kit for fixed scalp, the miRNeasy kit for PBMCs, and the RNeasy kit for mouse skin. immunoSEQ multiplex PCR using 35 Vbeta forward primers and 13 Jbeta reverse primers was used to amplify TCRbeta CDR3 regions. Scalp clonality was compared among normal scalp (n=4), patchy alopecia areata scalp (n=8), and alopecia totalis/universalis scalp (n=8). In treated patients, disease severity was measured using the SALT score, which gives the percentage of scalp surface area affected. General conclusions and limits of the study: Higher clonality and more expanded CD8+ clones were observed in lesional scalp than in normal scalp, particularly in alopecia totalis/universalis, a finding suggestive of antigenic drive. Unlike mouse skin, where gammadelta T cells dominate, normal human skin contains resident alphabeta T cells that get sequenced too, which complicates analysis of the scalp TCR repertoire. During tofacitinib treatment, many expanded lesional clones stuck around in both scalp and blood, and this persistence may partly explain why relapse happens after treatment is stopped. The treated cohort was small, with a single nonresponder, so links between baseline CD8+ expansion and response need larger studies. With tofacitinib, both scalp clonality and the number of expanded CD8+ clones among the top 100 scalp clones went down significantly. TCR sequences shared between patients were less clear than in mice, possibly partly because of HLA diversity in the patient population.

This specimen consisted of skin, obtained at week 4, from a patient treated with tofacitinib. This sequence was found in a human donor with alopecia areata. The rearrangement joined TRBV7-2 to TRBJ2-2, with 11 bases matching TRBD2. Here is the DNA: TGTGCCAGCAGAAATCTAGCGGGGGGAAGAACCGGGGAGCTGTTTTTT. It translates as CASRNLAGGRTGELFF.